The present T cell receptor beta chain was sequenced within a study of T cells in Graves' hyperthyroidism and ophthalmopathy. The germline gives CDR1 LNHNV, CDR2 YYDKDF (reference sequence). This CDR3 is built from 15 residues. J lost 2 bases, V lost 6 bases, and 3 bases had no gene match. What was amplified from RNA transcripts were TCR beta CDR3 regions. The HTBI primer set was used in a first-round RT-PCR of the TCR CDR3. A single record per CDR3 protein comes from TCRdb applying MiXCR to the multiplex PCR reads. The sample comprises around 270,000 distinct CDR3 sequences, roughly 20% of which are singletons, and just under 40% rests with the top ten.

Sequencing was done on a sample of blood. The receptor comes from a man in his fifties or sixties with Graves' ophthalmopathy. V is TRBV15 and J is TRBJ2-6; the match to TRBD1 covers 8 bases. CDR3 amino acids: CATSSGGTGANVLTF. DNA for the CDR3: TGTGCCACCAGTTCAGGGGGCACTGGGGCCAACGTCCTGACTTTC. Combining the CDR3 with reference TRBV15 and TRBJ2-6 gives the whole variable domain DAMVIQNPRYQVTQFGKPVTLSCSQTLNHNVMYWYQQKSSQAPKLLFHYYDKDFNNEADTPDNFQSRRPNTSFCFLDIRSPGLGDTAMYLCATSSGGTGANVLTFGAGSRLTVL.